This T cell receptor beta chain appears in the sequencing data of a study of cytomegalovirus exposure and HLA in healthy donors. Study conclusions and caveats: Later analysis identified about 17,000 TCR beta sequences associated with HLA alleles, using a false discovery rate threshold of 0.05. The study labeled under 200 TCR beta chains cytomegalovirus-associated.

This CDR3 region has 14 residues. V was pared by 3 bases and J by 1 base, with 9 bases between. The germline CDR1 and CDR2 sequences are MDHEN and SYDVKM. About this clone: Its antigen is undetermined.

Vbeta (60) and Jbeta (13) primers were used in the PCR. Some clones are missing from TCRdb's copy, which holds only in-frame ones; the method was immunoSEQ multiplex PCR. This sample yields over 150,000 clones, of which around 81% are seen a single time; around 14% belongs to the top ten. Sequencing used PBMCs. The gene calls are TRBV28 and TRBJ1-2; D is possibly TRBD1 (5 bases). This TCR derives from a woman aged 45-65 years in good health and CMV-seronegative. The CDR3 loop is CASSLTVGNYGYTF. The CDR3 nucleotides read TGTGCCAGCAGTTTGACAGTGGGTAACTATGGCTACACCTTC.